This T cell receptor beta chain was sequenced in a study of shared clonotypes between healthy human individuals. Only in-frame clones appear in the TCRdb table, and some are missing; sequencing was by immunoSEQ multiplex PCR. The table lists 1.5 million to 1.9 million clones, approximately 98% of them singletons. In regard to this clone: Its specificity is not known.

The study's findings and limits: Shared across four donors were around 4.7% of the naive CD4 clonotypes.

The specimen was naive CD4+ T cells sorted from blood. Described subset: CD45RA+ positively selected. This TCR derives from a man younger than 40 in good health.

For the CDR3, the DNA is TGTGCCAGCTCCCTCCCAGGATTCGGGGGGAATGAGCAGTTCTTC. Translated: CASSLPGFGGNEQFF. The chain has TRBV18 and TRBJ2-1; TRBD2 agrees at 7 bases. The germline V gene encodes CDR1 KGHSH and CDR2 LQKENI. Trimming removed 6 bases from V and 7 bases from J; junction bases left unmatched: 12. This CDR3 is built from 15 residues.